The clone carrying this TCR beta chain was seen only a few times. A much larger clone lies one base from this, so it may be a read error. V lost 4 bases, J lost 2 bases, and 5 bases lay in between. Germline V gene data show CDR1 as SGHAT and CDR2 as FQNNGV. The CDR3 contains 12 residues. MiXCR, run by TCRdb on the multiplex PCR reads, gives a single entry per CDR3 protein. In the table there are approximately 100,000 distinct CDR3 sequences, approximately 21% of which are singletons. The data derive from a study of breast tumors, draining lymph nodes, adjacent tissues. Breast cancer patients provided tissue from their axillary draining lymph nodes.

Sequenced: axillary lymph node tissue. The chain has TRBV11-2 and TRBJ2-5; D ambiguous. The receptor was derived from a female donor with breast cancer. Some clones in this sample may be carry-over from other donors' samples. The CDR3 DNA reads as TGTGCCAGCAGCTGTGGACAAGAGACCCAGTACTTC. This encodes CASSCGQETQYF.